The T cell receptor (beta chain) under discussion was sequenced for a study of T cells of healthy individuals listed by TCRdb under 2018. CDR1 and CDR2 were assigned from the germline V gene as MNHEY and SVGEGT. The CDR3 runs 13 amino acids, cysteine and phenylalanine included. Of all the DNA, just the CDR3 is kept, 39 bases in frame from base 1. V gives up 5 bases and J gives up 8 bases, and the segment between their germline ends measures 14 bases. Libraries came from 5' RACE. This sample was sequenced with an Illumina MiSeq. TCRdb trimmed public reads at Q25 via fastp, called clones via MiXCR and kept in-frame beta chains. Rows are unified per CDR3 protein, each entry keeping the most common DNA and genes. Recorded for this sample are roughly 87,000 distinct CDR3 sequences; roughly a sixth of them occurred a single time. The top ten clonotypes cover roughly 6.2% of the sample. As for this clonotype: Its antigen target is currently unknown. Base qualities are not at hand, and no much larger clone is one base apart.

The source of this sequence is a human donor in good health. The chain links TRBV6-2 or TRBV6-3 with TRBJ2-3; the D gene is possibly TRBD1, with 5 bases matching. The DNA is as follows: TGTGCCAGCAGTAAGATGCAGGGTTCTACGCAGTATTTT. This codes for CASSKMQGSTQYF.